This T cell receptor beta chain was sequenced during a study of blood T cell repertoires in COVID-19. Whole-study context: Specimens from acute and convalescent COVID-19 originated in the United States, Italy and Spain. The analysed material was cDNA or gDNA that came from T cells, B-cell-depleted T cells, or PBMCs.

There are a few counts of this clone. Trimming took 2 bases from V and 5 from J; bases not matched to a gene: 16. Germline loops: CDR1 SEHNR, CDR2 FQNEAQ (reference sequence). The CDR3 extends over 18 amino acids. Libraries were prepared by immunoSEQ multiplex PCR; TCRdb keeps only in-frame clonotypes and omits some of them. Of about 130,000 clones listed, 85% are singletons. The TCR was taken from a woman of 80 years or more with acute or convalescent COVID-19. V gene TRBV7-9 combines with J gene TRBJ2-3, with 7 bases that match TRBD1. The sample taken for sequencing was peripheral blood. The CDR3 DNA reads as TGTGCCAGCAGCTTATCTGGACAGGCCAGTCGAACGAAAGATACGCAGTATTTT. This sequence encodes CASSLSGQASRTKDTQYF.